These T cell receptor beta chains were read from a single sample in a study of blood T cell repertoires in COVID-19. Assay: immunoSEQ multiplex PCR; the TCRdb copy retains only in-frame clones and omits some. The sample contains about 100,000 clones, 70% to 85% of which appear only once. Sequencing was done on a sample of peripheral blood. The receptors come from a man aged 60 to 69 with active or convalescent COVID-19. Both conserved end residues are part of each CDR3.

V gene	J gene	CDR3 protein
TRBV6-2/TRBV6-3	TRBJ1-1	CASSLKRGTEAFF
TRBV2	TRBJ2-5	CASSKSLAGGVETQYF
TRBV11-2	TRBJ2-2	CASSYLRGNTGELFF
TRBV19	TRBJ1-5	CASRNTGTGTQPQHF
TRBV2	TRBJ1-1	CASSDQNTEAFF
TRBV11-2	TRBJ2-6	CASSLPGGTGANVLTF
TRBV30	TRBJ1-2	CAWYLNYGYTF
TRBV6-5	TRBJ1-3	CASIDRAGGNTIYF
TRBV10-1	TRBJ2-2	CASSASGSVAGELFF
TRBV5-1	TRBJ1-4	CASSLAHQGTNEKLFF
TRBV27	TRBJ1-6	CASSLWQGGSPLHF
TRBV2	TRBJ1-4	CASRPGGTNEKLFF
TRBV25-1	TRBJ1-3	CASSDPTGAGNTIYF
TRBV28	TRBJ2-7	CASSLSLTGVSYEQYF